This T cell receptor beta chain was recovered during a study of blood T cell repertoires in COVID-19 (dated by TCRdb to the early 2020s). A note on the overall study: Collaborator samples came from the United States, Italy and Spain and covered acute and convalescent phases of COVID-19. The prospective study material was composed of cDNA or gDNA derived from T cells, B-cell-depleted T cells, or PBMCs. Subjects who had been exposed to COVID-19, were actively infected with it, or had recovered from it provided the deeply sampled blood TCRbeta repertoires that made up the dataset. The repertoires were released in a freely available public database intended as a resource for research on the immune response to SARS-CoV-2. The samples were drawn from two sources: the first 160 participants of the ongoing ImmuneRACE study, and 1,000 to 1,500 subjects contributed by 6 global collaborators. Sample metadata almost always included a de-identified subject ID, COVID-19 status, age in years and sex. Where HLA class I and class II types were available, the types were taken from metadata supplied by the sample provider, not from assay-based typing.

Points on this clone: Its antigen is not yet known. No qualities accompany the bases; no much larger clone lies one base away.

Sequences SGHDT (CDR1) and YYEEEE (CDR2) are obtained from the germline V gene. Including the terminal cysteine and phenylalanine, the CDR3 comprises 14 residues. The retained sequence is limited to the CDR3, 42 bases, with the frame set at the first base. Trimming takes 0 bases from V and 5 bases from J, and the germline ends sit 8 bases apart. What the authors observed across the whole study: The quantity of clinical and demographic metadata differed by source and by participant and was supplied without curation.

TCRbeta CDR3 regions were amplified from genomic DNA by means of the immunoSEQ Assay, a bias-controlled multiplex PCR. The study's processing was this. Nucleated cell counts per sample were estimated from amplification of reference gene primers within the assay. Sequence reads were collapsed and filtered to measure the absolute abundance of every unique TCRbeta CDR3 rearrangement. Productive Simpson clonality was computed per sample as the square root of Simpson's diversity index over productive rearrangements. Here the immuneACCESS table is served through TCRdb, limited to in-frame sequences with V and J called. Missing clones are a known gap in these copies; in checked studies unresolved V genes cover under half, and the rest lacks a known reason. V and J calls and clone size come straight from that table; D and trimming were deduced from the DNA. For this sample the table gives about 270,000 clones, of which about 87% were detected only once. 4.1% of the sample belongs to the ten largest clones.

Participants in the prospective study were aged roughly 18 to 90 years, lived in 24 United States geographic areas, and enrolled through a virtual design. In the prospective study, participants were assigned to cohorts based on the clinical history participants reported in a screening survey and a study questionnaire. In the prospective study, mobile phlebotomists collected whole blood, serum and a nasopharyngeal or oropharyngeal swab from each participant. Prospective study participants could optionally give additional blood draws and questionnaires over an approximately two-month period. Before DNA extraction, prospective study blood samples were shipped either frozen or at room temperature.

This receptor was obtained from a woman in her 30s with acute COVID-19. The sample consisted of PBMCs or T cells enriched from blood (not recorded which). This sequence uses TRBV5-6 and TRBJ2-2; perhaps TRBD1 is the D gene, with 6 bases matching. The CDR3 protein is CASSLAQGTGELFF. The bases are TGTGCCAGCAGCTTGGCCCAGGGGACCGGGGAGCTGTTTTTT. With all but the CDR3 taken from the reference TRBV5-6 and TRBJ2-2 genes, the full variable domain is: DAGVTQSPTHLIKTRGQQVTLRCSPKSGHDTVSWYQQALGQGPQFIFQYYEEEERQRGNFPDRFSGHQFPNYSSELNVNALLLGDSALYLCASSLAQGTGELFFGEGSRLTVL.